This T cell receptor (beta chain) is drawn from a study of shared clonotypes between healthy human individuals. About this clone itself: Its antigen remains unidentified.

TCRdb keeps only in-frame clones here, not all; method: immunoSEQ multiplex PCR. This table holds just over 2,000,000 clones, about 95% found once. Study observations and caveats: Specimens sampled were limited to blood, with tissue repertoires likely differing. The rarefaction results pointed to incomplete sorted-subset sequencing despite large depth. The donor pool, a small one, limited the genetic and exposure-history diversity represented.

The authors divided CD4+ cells into CD45RA+ naive and CD45RA-negative memory subsets. The germline gives CDR1 MNHNS, CDR2 SASEGT. The CDR3 consists of 16 residues. Germline trimming cut 2 bases from V and 2 bases from J; bases unmatched to any gene: 7. The sequence was obtained from a man between 18 and 29 years old in good health. The rearrangement links TRBV6-1 to TRBJ2-5; the match to TRBD2 covers 8 bases. The sample taken for sequencing was naive CD4+ T cells sorted from blood. Stated subset: CD45RA+ positively selected. The CDR3 nucleotides are TGTGCCAGCAGTGAAAGTCTAGCGGGTTTTCAAGAGACCCAGTACTTC. As protein: CASSESLAGFQETQYF.